This TCR beta chain was captured in a study of low-dose radiotherapy and immunotherapy resistance in tumors. Time point of the sample: before trial treatment. Primers targeting TRAV and TRBV primed first-strand cDNA, covering alpha and beta chains. The authors ran about 21 PCR cycles to amplify TCRs with a constant-region primer and V-primer adapter. MiXCR was run by TCRdb on the reads, yielding one entry per CDR3 protein. The sample contains around 68,000 distinct CDR3 sequences, around 27% of which appear only once. This CDR3 region has 16 residues. CDR1 and CDR2 (germline): SNHLY, FYNNEI. V was cut by 6 bases and J by 7 bases, with 23 bases left in between.

This clonotype originated in a male donor with rectosigmoid adenocarcinoma. The chain has TRBV2 and TRBJ2-3; possibly TRBD1 or TRBD2 for D (6 bases each). This material consisted of PBMCs, taken before treatment. The CDR3 DNA reads as TGTGCCAGCAGGGCACAGGGTGGGGGGCAGCCCCATACGCAGTATTTT. Protein product: CASRAQGGGQPHTQYF.